This record covers a single T cell receptor beta chain. Its antigen is not known. Ten milliliters of peripheral blood were drawn from each donor. Total RNA extracted from each sample amounted to at least 6 micrograms. The data derive from a study of blood T cells in healthy people across ages. Findings of the study overall: Compared with aged donors, long-lived donors showed fewer expanded clones, suggesting selection.

For the second PCR, which ran for about 6 to 11 cycles, a sample-barcoded 5' primer and a J-beta primer mix were used. A single record per CDR3 protein comes from TCRdb applying MiXCR to the 5' RACE reads. The sample has 1.5 million to 2 million distinct CDR3 sequences; roughly 32% are singletons. The CDR3 is made up of 15 amino acids. Germline values: CDR1 DFQATT, CDR2 SNEGSKA (reference sequence). V shed 0 bases and J shed 0 bases, with 10 bases lying between them. This chain connects TRBV20-1 to TRBJ2-3; D is ambiguous. The receptor was derived from a woman in her twenties or thirties in good health. The sequenced material came from blood. CDR3 in DNA: TGCAGTGCTAGAGATAGCCTAGGTAGCACAGATACGCAGTATTTT. Translated: CSARDSLGSTDTQYF.